The rows below give T cell receptor beta chains drawn from one sample of a study of T cell repertoires in cytomegalovirus infection. Via MiXCR, TCRdb re-called the reads, giving one row per CDR3 protein. The profile shows approximately 250,000 distinct CDR3 sequences, around 6.2% of them singletons. Input material: PBMCs. All receptors come from a human donor in good health (CMV status not recorded). Some clones in this sample may be carry-over from other donors' samples. Both conserved end residues are part of each CDR3. The D gene is left open where the match is weak. Not all rows give a size; the values are once, few, many and, for expanded clones, a class.

D | J | size | V | CDR3 | DNA
. | TRBJ1-2 | many | TRBV30 | CAWSEVGAGYTF | TGTGCCTGGAGTGAAGTAGGAGCCGGCTACACCTTC
. | TRBJ2-1 | few | TRBV4-3 | CASSQSTRLYNEQFF | TGCGCCAGCAGCCAATCGACTAGACTCTACAATGAGCAGTTCTTC
. | TRBJ2-1 | many | TRBV10-3 | CAIRETAPSSYNEQFF | TGTGCCATCAGGGAGACAGCACCGAGCTCCTACAATGAGCAGTTCTTC
TRBD2 | TRBJ2-1 | many | TRBV7-3 | CASSPGAGGSYNEQFF | TGTGCCAGCAGCCCAGGGGCGGGGGGCTCCTACAATGAGCAGTTCTTC
. | TRBJ1-2 | many | TRBV2 | CASSESNAQIYGYTF | TGTGCCAGCAGTGAGTCGAACGCGCAAATCTATGGCTACACCTTC
. | TRBJ1-2 | many | TRBV7-9 | CASSLSVYYGYTF | TGTGCCAGCAGCTTGTCAGTTTATTATGGCTACACCTTC
TRBD1 | TRBJ1-1 | many | TRBV5-1 | CASTPRTGMNTEAFF | TGCGCCAGCACCCCCCGGACAGGCATGAACACTGAAGCTTTCTTT
TRBD2 | TRBJ2-5 | many | TRBV9 | CASSVAQRGKETQYF | TGTGCCAGCAGCGTAGCCCAGCGGGGGAAAGAGACCCAGTACTTC
. | TRBJ2-2 | many | TRBV3-1 | CASSQGPVNTGELFF | TGTGCCAGCAGCCAAGGGCCAGTGAACACCGGGGAGCTGTTTTTT
. | TRBJ1-2 | . | TRBV19 | CASGYPSYGYTF | TGTGCCAGTGGATACCCGAGCTATGGCTACACCTTC
. | TRBJ1-2 | many | TRBV27 | CASSSGQVYGYTF | TGTGCCAGCAGTTCAGGACAAGTCTATGGCTACACCTTC
. | TRBJ2-5 | many | TRBV29-1 | CSVEDGVSKTQYF | TGCAGCGTTGAAGACGGGGTGTCCAAGACCCAGTACTTC
TRBD1 | TRBJ1-5 | many | TRBV12-3/TRBV12-4 | CASSDAGGPQHF | TGTGCCAGCAGTGATGCAGGGGGACCCCAGCATTTT
. | TRBJ2-1 | many | TRBV30 | CAWRLKGGEQFF | TGTGCCTGGAGGCTCAAGGGAGGTGAGCAGTTCTTC
. | TRBJ2-7 | many | TRBV4-3 | CASSQGTSAYEQYF | TGCGCCAGCAGCCAGGGGACATCTGCCTACGAGCAGTACTTC
TRBD1 | TRBJ2-1 | many | TRBV7-9 | CASSGSGTGGYNEQFF | TGTGCCAGCAGCGGCTCCGGGACAGGGGGTTACAATGAGCAGTTCTTC
. | TRBJ1-2 | many | TRBV7-2 | CASTGLPREYGYTF | TGTGCCAGCACCGGTTTGCCAAGGGAGTATGGCTACACCTTC
. | TRBJ1-1 | many | TRBV7-8 | CASSLARVMNTEAFF | TGTGCCAGCAGCTTAGCTAGGGTAATGAACACTGAAGCTTTCTTT
. | TRBJ1-5 | many | TRBV28 | CASSLFFRPEGQPQHF | TGTGCCAGCAGTTTATTTTTCCGGCCAGAGGGGCAGCCCCAGCATTTT
. | TRBJ1-2 | many | TRBV29-1 | CSVENYGYTF | TGCAGCGTTGAGAACTATGGCTACACCTTC